This TCR beta chain derives from a study of early T cells in non-severe SARS-CoV-2 infection. Study in general: Sequenced material consisted of bulk RNA (from unsorted whole blood), and chains were unpaired.

Individual cDNA molecules each received unique molecular identifiers attached to them. TCRdb processed the 5' RACE reads anew with MiXCR; each CDR3 protein has one entry. The repertoire consists of 70,000 to 95,000 distinct CDR3 sequences, with around 10% occurring once and the leading ten covering about 4.4%. The CDR3 contains 14 residues. Germline CDR1 SGHVS, CDR2 FNYEAQ. In the case of this clonotype: Its target is unknown. A read error may account for a junction end that differs from germline.

Study findings and constraints: Lookups in VDJdb leaned toward anti-spike CD8 responses and missed private and CD4 specificities.

The TCR comes from an adult who was a healthcare worker with PCR-confirmed SARS-CoV-2 infection or an uninfected control (not recorded which). V gene TRBV7-6 combines with J gene TRBJ1-1; 9 bases match TRBD1. Input material: whole blood. The CDR3 here is CVSSSTGGETEAFF. For the CDR3, the DNA is TGTGTCAGCAGCTCCACAGGGGGCGAGACTGAAGCTTTCTTT.